The 18 T cell receptor beta chains below all came from one sample that was sequenced in a study of graft-versus-host responses after intestinal transplantation. Antigens for these TCRs are unknown. TCRdb keeps only in-frame clones here, not all; method: immunoSEQ multiplex PCR. Seen here are 80,000 to 95,000 clones, 90% to 95% observed once, and the top ten hold about 2%. Sequenced here: unstimulated CD8+ T cells sorted from spleen or lymph node cells, sampled before intestinal transplant. These receptors all stem from a human donor who received an intestinal transplant.

The chain has TRBV19 and TRBJ1-6, with D possibly being TRBD1 (6 bases). CDR3 size: 14 residues. CDR1 LNHDA and CDR2 SQIVND come from the germline V gene (reference sequence). Trimming removed 3 bases from V and 7 bases from J, with 10 bases in between. The CDR3 DNA sequence: TGTGCCAGTAGTATTAGCAGGGGAAATTCACCCCTCCACTTT. Residues: CASSISRGNSPLHF. Filled out from reference TRBV19 and TRBJ1-6, the complete variable domain reads DGGITQSPKYLFRKEGQNVTLSCEQNLNHDAMYWYRQDPGQGLRLIYYSQIVNDFQKGDIAEGYSVSREKKESFPLTVTSAQKNPTAFYLCASSISRGNSPLHFGNGTRLTVT.

For the CDR3, the DNA is TGTGCCAGCAGGGGAGGGATGAACACTGAAGCTTTCTTT. It is translated as CASRGGMNTEAFF. The chain is built from TRBV27 and TRBJ1-1; no clear D. The CDR3 sequence is 13 residues long. Looked up from germline, CDR1 is MNHEY and CDR2 is SMNVEV (reference sequence). V was cut by 6 bases and J by 0 bases, with 8 bases left in between.

The chain links TRBV28 to TRBJ1-1; no firm D call. CDR1 and CDR2 (germline): MDHEN, SYDVKM. The V gene lost 2 bases and the J gene lost 6 bases, with 10 bases spanning the gap. This CDR3 has 13 residues. This CDR3 is CASSLTLGAEAFF. CDR3 coding DNA: TGTGCCAGCAGTTTAACCCTGGGCGCTGAAGCTTTCTTT.

This chain connects TRBV5-1 to TRBJ1-1, with 7 bases aligning to TRBD1. Germline values: CDR1 SGHRS, CDR2 YFSETQ. The ends lost 0 bases at V and 11 bases at J; junction bases unmatched: 10. The CDR3 length is 14 residues. The chain's CDR3 is CASSLGQGLNEAFF. The CDR3 DNA reads TGCGCCAGCAGCTTGGGACAGGGTTTAAATGAGGCTTTCTTT.

This chain's CDR3 is CASSVDLGTSGQETQYF. CDR3 bases: TGTGCCAGCAGCGTAGACCTCGGGACTAGCGGTCAAGAGACCCAGTACTTC. The chain has TRBV9 and TRBJ2-5; 11 positions match TRBD2. The CDR3 runs 17 residues. V was pared by 0 bases and J by 2 bases, with 6 bases of the junction left unmatched. CDR1 and CDR2 from the germline V gene are SGDLS and YYNGEE. Combining the CDR3 with reference TRBV9 and TRBJ2-5 gives the whole variable domain DSGVTQTPKHLITATGQRVTLRCSPRSGDLSVYWYQQSLDQGLQFLIQYYNGEERAKGNILERFSAQQFPDLHSELNLSSLELGDSALYFCASSVDLGTSGQETQYFGPGTRLLVL.

This clone has only one observation. DNA of the CDR3: TGTGCCAGCAGCTCCAGCGGGCTGCGGGGGAGCTCCTACAATGAGCAGTTCTTC. Translated, it gives CASSSSGLRGSSYNEQFF. V and J are TRBV9 and TRBJ2-1, with 7 bases that match TRBD2. The CDR3 runs 18 residues. J lost 0 bases, V lost 4 bases, and 13 bases had no gene match. Germline assignment: CDR1 SGDLS and CDR2 YYNGEE.

In this sample, this clone turned up a few times. The chain carries TRBV5-1 and TRBJ1-1; D remains ambiguous. This CDR3 region has 13 residues. Germline V gives CDR1 SGHRS, CDR2 YFSETQ. Trimming stripped 7 bases from V and 1 base from J, with 11 bases between. The CDR3 DNA follows: TGCGCCAGCCAGTTACAGCCGAACACTGAAGCTTTCTTT. Residues: CASQLQPNTEAFF.

This chain links TRBV9 with TRBJ2-7; TRBD1 might be the D (6 bases). Germline V lookup: CDR1 SGDLS, CDR2 YYNGEE. Trimming took off 0 bases at V and 3 bases at J, with 7 bases between the two ends. The CDR3 length is 13 residues. The CDR3: CASSVEDSYEQYF. Here the CDR3 DNA reads TGTGCCAGCAGCGTAGAGGACAGCTACGAGCAGTACTTC.

The rearrangement links TRBV23-1 to TRBJ2-7; D possibly corresponds to TRBD2 (6 bases). TRBV23-1 is classed as an ORF, of uncertain function. The CDR3 totals 14 residues. V was pared by 5 bases and J by 6 bases, with 17 bases between. The CDR3 DNA reads as TGCGCCAGCAGTGTGGGGGGAGCGGAAGGCGAGCAGTACTTC. Translation: CASSVGGAEGEQYF.

The V call is TRBV30, the J call TRBJ1-4; TRBD1 might be the D (6 bases). Trimming pared 5 bases from V and 4 bases from J, leaving 8 bases between. Germline CDR1 reads GTSNPN; CDR2 reads SVGIG (reference sequence). This CDR3 spans 12 amino acids. CDR3 region: CAWGQNNEKLFF. CDR3 in DNA: TGTGCCTGGGGACAGAATAATGAAAAACTGTTTTTT.

The rearrangement joins TRBV30 to TRBJ2-2; D uncertain. Germline assignment: CDR1 GTSNPN and CDR2 SVGIG (reference sequence). V gave up 2 bases and J gave up 5 bases, with 6 bases separating them. The CDR3 loop spans 12 amino acids. As DNA, the CDR3 is TGTGCCTGGAGTTACGGGACCGGGGAGCTGTTTTTT. This translates into CAWSYGTGELFF.

The chain couples TRBV30 to TRBJ2-2; 8 bases fit TRBD2. CDR1 and CDR2 (germline): GTSNPN, SVGIG (reference sequence). V lost 0 bases and J lost 6; bases outside the gene matches: 3. The length of the CDR3 is 14 residues. The CDR3: CAWSVRGGPGELFF. CDR3 DNA sequence: TGTGCCTGGAGTGTACGGGGGGGACCCGGGGAGCTGTTTTTT. The complete variable domain, with remaining parts taken from reference TRBV30 and TRBJ2-2, reads SQTIHQWPATLVQPVGSPLSLECTVEGTSNPNLYWYRQAAGRGLQLLFYSVGIGQISSEVPQNLSASRPQDRQFILSSKKLLLSDSGFYLCAWSVRGGPGELFFGEGSRLTVL.

The chain combines TRBV29-1 with TRBJ2-3; 10 bases are a match to TRBD1. Germline CDR1 and CDR2: SQVTM and ANQGSEA. The J segment lost 0 bases and the V segment lost 7 bases, leaving 10 bases of the junction unmatched. The CDR3 length is 16 residues. Here the CDR3 DNA reads TGCAGCGCTGTAGGGACAGGGGCTTCTAGCACAGATACGCAGTATTTT. Translation: CSAVGTGASSTDTQYF.

V usage is TRBV7-9 and J usage is TRBJ1-1; no firm D call. Germline V gives CDR1 SEHNR, CDR2 FQNEAQ (reference sequence). V shed 3 bases and J shed 2 bases, with 10 bases lying between them. The CDR3 has 14 residues. The CDR3 DNA follows: TGTGCCAGCAGCTTCGGGGTGGAAAACACTGAAGCTTTCTTT. It yields the protein CASSFGVENTEAFF.

The chain carries TRBV10-3 and TRBJ1-2, with TRBD1 identical over 8 bases. Germline CDR1 reads ENHRY; CDR2 reads SYGVKD. The V and J ends lost 2 bases and 3 bases, in that order; junction bases with no gene match: 2. This CDR3 has 14 amino acids. CDR3 in DNA: TGTGCCATCAGTGAGGACAGGGGATACTATGGCTACACCTTC. Translation gives CAISEDRGYYGYTF.

In its sample, this clone was seen once. J is TRBJ2-4 and V is TRBV5-4; 8 bases are shared with TRBD2. The J segment lost 1 base and the V segment lost 4 bases, leaving 16 bases of the junction unmatched. CDR1 and CDR2 from the germline V gene are SGHNT and YYREEE (reference sequence). This CDR3 is built from 19 residues. CDR3 nucleotides: TGTGCCAGCAGCCCGGTGAGGCTAGCGGGTCCCCGGGCCAAAAACATTCAGTACTTC. Translated, it gives CASSPVRLAGPRAKNIQYF. Full variable domain (outside the CDR3, taken from reference TRBV5-4 and TRBJ2-4): ETGVTQSPTHLIKTRGQQVTLRCSSQSGHNTVSWYQQALGQGPQFIFQYYREEENGRGNFPPRFSGLQFPNYSSELNVNALELDDSALYLCASSPVRLAGPRAKNIQYFGAGTRLSVL.

The genes are TRBV19 and TRBJ2-7, with a tentative D call TRBD1 (6 bases). The CDR3 sequence is 16 residues long. Germline-derived CDR1 and CDR2 are LNHDA and SQIVND (reference sequence). V was pared by 0 bases and J by 3 bases, with 15 bases between. The CDR3 spells CASSIDTQGQGYEQYF. In DNA form, the CDR3 reads TGTGCCAGTAGTATAGACACACAGGGTCAGGGCTACGAGCAGTACTTC.

The chain carries TRBV29-1 and TRBJ2-7, with 7 bases matching TRBD1. CDR1 and CDR2 from the germline V gene are SQVTM and ANQGSEA. This CDR3 spans 13 amino acids. The V and J ends lost 7 bases and 5 bases, in that order; junction bases with no gene match: 11. The CDR3 bases are TGCAGCGCAGGGGTAGGGGGCGGCGACGAGCAGTACTTC. It codes for CSAGVGGGDEQYF.